A selection of T cell receptor beta chains follows, all from one sample in a study of radiotherapy plus CTLA-4 blockade in lung cancer. Sequenced by immunoSEQ multiplex PCR; TCRdb stores in-frame clones only, minus some. The sample contains roughly 100,000 clones, 85% of which appear only once. Sequences were derived from peripheral blood, sampled from a patient treated with radiotherapy plus ipilimumab. The receptors here all came from a human donor with non-small cell lung cancer that progressed on radiotherapy plus ipilimumab. Some clones in this sample may be carry-over from other donors' samples. Each CDR3 is given with its conserved first and last residue. The order of the fields is D gene, V gene, J gene, clone size, CDR3 protein, CDR3 DNA. D genes are given only for firm matches. Clone size is stated in some rows and not others, as once, few, many or a class when expanded.

d_gene: .; v_gene: TRBV7-8; j_gene: TRBJ1-1; abundance: .; CDR3aa: CASSIKVETEAFF; CDR3nt: TGTGCCAGCAGCATCAAAGTAGAGACTGAAGCTTTCTTT
d_gene: TRBD2; v_gene: TRBV5-4; j_gene: TRBJ2-3; abundance: .; CDR3aa: CASSPWGGETDTQYF; CDR3nt: TGTGCCAGCAGCCCCTGGGGGGGTGAAACAGATACGCAGTATTTT
d_gene: .; v_gene: TRBV2; j_gene: TRBJ2-1; abundance: .; CDR3aa: CASSEVNLSYNEQFF; CDR3nt: TGTGCCAGCAGTGAAGTAAACCTGTCCTACAATGAGCAGTTCTTC
d_gene: TRBD2; v_gene: TRBV4-1; j_gene: TRBJ2-1; abundance: .; CDR3aa: CASSLHETSGGPINEQFF; CDR3nt: TGCGCCAGCAGCCTGCACGAGACTAGCGGGGGGCCTATCAATGAGCAGTTCTTC
d_gene: TRBD1; v_gene: TRBV7-2; j_gene: TRBJ1-3; abundance: .; CDR3aa: CASSLGRGSGNTIYF; CDR3nt: TGTGCCAGCAGCTTAGGCAGGGGGTCTGGAAACACCATATATTTT
d_gene: TRBD1; v_gene: TRBV2; j_gene: TRBJ1-5; abundance: .; CDR3aa: CASSGQGQPQHF; CDR3nt: TGTGCCAGCAGTGGACAGGGTCAGCCCCAGCATTTT
d_gene: TRBD2; v_gene: TRBV12-5; j_gene: TRBJ2-5; abundance: .; CDR3aa: CASGLISGRSETQYF; CDR3nt: TGTGCTAGTGGTTTGATTAGCGGGCGATCAGAGACCCAGTACTTC
d_gene: .; v_gene: TRBV27; j_gene: TRBJ1-5; abundance: .; CDR3aa: CASSPQRDPYSNQPQHF; CDR3nt: TGTGCCAGCAGTCCCCAAAGGGACCCTTATAGCAATCAGCCCCAGCATTTT
d_gene: TRBD1; v_gene: TRBV7-2; j_gene: TRBJ2-5; abundance: .; CDR3aa: CASSFRTGAQETQYF; CDR3nt: TGTGCCAGCAGCTTCCGGACAGGGGCGCAAGAGACCCAGTACTTC
d_gene: .; v_gene: TRBV7-8; j_gene: TRBJ1-5; abundance: .; CDR3aa: CASSFLQGDIQPQHF; CDR3nt: TGTGCCAGCAGCTTTTTACAGGGTGATATTCAGCCCCAGCATTTT
d_gene: .; v_gene: TRBV6-1; j_gene: TRBJ1-1; abundance: .; CDR3aa: CAGIWGRENTEAFF; CDR3nt: TGTGCCGGCATCTGGGGTCGGGAGAACACTGAAGCTTTCTTT
d_gene: .; v_gene: TRBV29-1; j_gene: TRBJ2-3; abundance: .; CDR3aa: CSVEEGAADTQYF; CDR3nt: TGCAGCGTTGAGGAGGGTGCAGCAGATACGCAGTATTTT
d_gene: .; v_gene: TRBV7-3; j_gene: TRBJ2-2; abundance: .; CDR3aa: CASSPKPHGGSGELFF; CDR3nt: TGTGCCAGCAGCCCGAAACCTCATGGGGGATCCGGGGAGCTGTTTTTT
d_gene: TRBD1; v_gene: TRBV4-1; j_gene: TRBJ1-2; abundance: .; CDR3aa: CASSRSGTGGLTNYGYTF; CDR3nt: TGCGCCAGCAGCCGCTCCGGGACAGGGGGCCTCACTAACTATGGCTACACCTTC
d_gene: .; v_gene: TRBV7-9; j_gene: TRBJ2-3; abundance: .; CDR3aa: CASSLWGADTQYF; CDR3nt: TGTGCCAGCAGCTTGTGGGGGGCAGATACGCAGTATTTT
d_gene: .; v_gene: TRBV9; j_gene: TRBJ1-5; abundance: .; CDR3aa: CASSVDPSNQPQHF; CDR3nt: TGTGCCAGCAGCGTAGATCCGAGCAATCAGCCCCAGCATTTT
d_gene: TRBD2; v_gene: TRBV5-1; j_gene: TRBJ2-5; abundance: once; CDR3aa: CASRWTSAQETQYF; CDR3nt: TGCGCCAGCAGATGGACTAGCGCACAAGAGACCCAGTACTTC
d_gene: .; v_gene: TRBV9; j_gene: TRBJ1-2; abundance: .; CDR3aa: CASSVHRAGRQNYGYTF; CDR3nt: TGTGCCAGCAGCGTTCATCGCGCGGGACGCCAAAACTATGGCTACACCTTC
d_gene: .; v_gene: TRBV6-1; j_gene: TRBJ2-7; abundance: .; CDR3aa: CASSDRGAVYEQYF; CDR3nt: TGTGCCAGCAGTGATAGGGGGGCGGTCTACGAGCAGTACTTC
d_gene: TRBD1; v_gene: TRBV9; j_gene: TRBJ2-7; abundance: .; CDR3aa: CASSTGQGSYEQYF; CDR3nt: TGTGCCAGCAGCACGGGACAGGGAAGCTACGAGCAGTACTTC
d_gene: .; v_gene: TRBV4-1; j_gene: TRBJ1-2; abundance: .; CDR3aa: CASSPRSRGLNYDYTF; CDR3nt: TGCGCCAGCAGCCCCCGGTCGAGGGGGTTGAACTATGACTACACCTTC
d_gene: .; v_gene: TRBV20-1; j_gene: TRBJ2-3; abundance: .; CDR3aa: CSASWESTQYF; CDR3nt: TGCAGTGCTAGTTGGGAGAGTACGCAGTATTTT
d_gene: .; v_gene: TRBV5-1; j_gene: TRBJ2-7; abundance: once; CDR3aa: CASTLIPGTSYSYEQYF; CDR3nt: TGCGCCAGCACCTTAATCCCCGGGACTTCCTACTCCTACGAGCAGTACTTC
d_gene: TRBD2; v_gene: TRBV7-2; j_gene: TRBJ2-1; abundance: .; CDR3aa: CASSNLAGGNEQFF; CDR3nt: TGTGCCAGCAGCAACCTAGCGGGGGGGAATGAGCAGTTCTTC
d_gene: .; v_gene: TRBV18; j_gene: TRBJ2-7; abundance: once; CDR3aa: CASSPGGWTGEQYF; CDR3nt: TGTGCCAGCTCACCGGGGGGATGGACGGGGGAGCAGTACTTC
d_gene: .; v_gene: TRBV6-5; j_gene: TRBJ1-2; abundance: .; CDR3aa: CASSYLIPGFNYGYTF; CDR3nt: TGTGCCAGCAGTTACTTGATTCCAGGGTTTAACTATGGCTACACCTTC
d_gene: TRBD1; v_gene: TRBV6-1; j_gene: TRBJ2-7; abundance: once; CDR3aa: CATRTGPNFYEQYF; CDR3nt: TGTGCCACCCGGACAGGGCCGAATTTCTACGAGCAGTACTTC
d_gene: TRBD1; v_gene: TRBV5-4; j_gene: TRBJ2-3; abundance: once; CDR3aa: CASSERMTGGTDTQYF; CDR3nt: TGTGCCAGCAGCGAACGGATGACAGGGGGCACAGATACGCAGTATTTT
d_gene: .; v_gene: TRBV18; j_gene: TRBJ1-1; abundance: .; CDR3aa: CASSYQGWAEAFF; CDR3nt: TGTGCCAGCTCATACCAGGGCTGGGCTGAAGCTTTCTTT
d_gene: TRBD1; v_gene: TRBV27; j_gene: TRBJ2-7; abundance: .; CDR3aa: CASSMDRYYEQYF; CDR3nt: TGTGCCAGCAGTATGGACAGGTACTACGAGCAGTACTTC
d_gene: .; v_gene: TRBV6-5; j_gene: TRBJ2-7; abundance: .; CDR3aa: CASSHHQVSYEQYF; CDR3nt: TGTGCCAGCAGTCACCACCAGGTCTCCTACGAGCAGTACTTC
d_gene: .; v_gene: TRBV6-1; j_gene: TRBJ2-5; abundance: once; CDR3aa: CASSEALPREETQYF; CDR3nt: TGTGCCAGCAGTGAAGCGCTTCCCCGGGAAGAGACCCAGTACTTC
d_gene: .; v_gene: TRBV5-1; j_gene: TRBJ2-3; abundance: .; CDR3aa: CASSLASGGRTDTQYF; CDR3nt: TGCGCCAGCAGCTTGGCCTCGGGGGGCCGCACAGATACGCAGTATTTT
d_gene: TRBD1; v_gene: TRBV6-5; j_gene: TRBJ1-6; abundance: .; CDR3aa: CASSYSSRGNSPLHF; CDR3nt: TGTGCCAGCAGTTACTCTTCCAGGGGGAATTCACCCCTCCACTTT
d_gene: TRBD1; v_gene: TRBV5-1; j_gene: TRBJ1-2; abundance: .; CDR3aa: CASSSRTGANYGYTF; CDR3nt: TGCGCCAGCAGCTCCCGGACAGGGGCTAACTATGGCTACACCTTC
d_gene: .; v_gene: TRBV7-3; j_gene: TRBJ2-3; abundance: .; CDR3aa: CASSSDSTDTQYF; CDR3nt: TGTGCCAGCAGCTCCGACAGCACAGATACGCAGTATTTT
d_gene: .; v_gene: TRBV5-4; j_gene: TRBJ1-2; abundance: .; CDR3aa: CASSIRANYGYTF; CDR3nt: TGTGCCAGCAGCATCCGGGCCAACTATGGCTACACCTTC
d_gene: .; v_gene: TRBV19; j_gene: TRBJ2-7; abundance: .; CDR3aa: CASSPSLGHRRNEQYF; CDR3nt: TGTGCCAGTAGTCCTTCCCTGGGACATCGCCGCAACGAGCAGTACTTC
d_gene: .; v_gene: TRBV5-8; j_gene: TRBJ1-5; abundance: .; CDR3aa: CASSSGQTSNQPQHF; CDR3nt: TGTGCCAGCAGCTCCGGACAGACTAGCAATCAGCCCCAGCATTTT
d_gene: TRBD2; v_gene: TRBV9; j_gene: TRBJ2-2; abundance: .; CDR3aa: CASSPRLGSGGAALFF; CDR3nt: TGTGCCAGCAGCCCTCGGTTGGGTAGCGGGGGGGCGGCTCTGTTTTTT
d_gene: .; v_gene: TRBV7-6; j_gene: TRBJ2-1; abundance: .; CDR3aa: CASSEAGMQFF; CDR3nt: TGTGCCAGCAGCGAGGCAGGTATGCAGTTCTTC
d_gene: TRBD1; v_gene: TRBV7-2; j_gene: TRBJ2-1; abundance: .; CDR3aa: CASSPRQGDWGNEQFF; CDR3nt: TGTGCCAGCAGCCCAAGACAGGGAGATTGGGGCAATGAGCAGTTCTTC
d_gene: .; v_gene: TRBV5-1; j_gene: TRBJ2-5; abundance: once; CDR3aa: CASSTVGGAGETQYF; CDR3nt: TGCGCCAGCAGCACCGTTGGGGGGGCAGGGGAGACCCAGTACTTC
d_gene: TRBD2; v_gene: TRBV18; j_gene: TRBJ2-5; abundance: .; CDR3aa: CASSPTVDQRGAETQYF; CDR3nt: TGTGCCAGCTCACCAACTGTCGATCAGCGGGGGGCGGAGACCCAGTACTTC
d_gene: .; v_gene: TRBV7-2; j_gene: TRBJ1-5; abundance: .; CDR3aa: CASRESGTQPQHF; CDR3nt: TGTGCCAGCAGGGAGTCAGGGACTCAGCCCCAGCATTTT
d_gene: TRBD1; v_gene: TRBV18; j_gene: TRBJ2-1; abundance: .; CDR3aa: CASSPDRVGHEQFF; CDR3nt: TGTGCCAGCTCACCAGACAGGGTCGGCCATGAGCAGTTCTTC
d_gene: .; v_gene: TRBV9; j_gene: TRBJ1-1; abundance: .; CDR3aa: CASSVGQAGTEAFF; CDR3nt: TGTGCCAGCAGCGTAGGACAGGCAGGGACTGAAGCTTTCTTT
d_gene: TRBD1; v_gene: TRBV5-1; j_gene: TRBJ1-1; abundance: .; CDR3aa: CASSSTGLDTEAFF; CDR3nt: TGCGCCAGCAGCTCGACAGGGCTGGACACTGAAGCTTTCTTT
d_gene: .; v_gene: TRBV7-9; j_gene: TRBJ2-7; abundance: few; CDR3aa: CASSDRKGGTYEQYF; CDR3nt: TGTGCCAGCAGCGACAGGAAAGGGGGAACCTACGAGCAGTACTTC
d_gene: TRBD1; v_gene: TRBV10-3; j_gene: TRBJ2-7; abundance: once; CDR3aa: CAITDIPGQGTYEQYF; CDR3nt: TGTGCCATCACTGACATCCCGGGACAGGGTACCTACGAGCAGTACTTC